A selection of T cell receptor beta chains follows, all from one sample in a study of blood T cell repertoires in COVID-19. The method was immunoSEQ multiplex PCR; TCRdb's version includes in-frame clones alone and lacks a portion of them. The sample has 150,000 to 200,000 clones, around 83% seen once. The sample comprised peripheral blood. The source of these receptors is a woman in her seventies who had recovered from COVID-19. Each CDR3 is given with its conserved first and last residue. The D gene is left open where the match is weak. Size values are once, few and many counts, or a class for expanded clones, and some rows have none.

TRBJ1-2 few TRBV5-5 . 14 TGTGCCAGCAGCTTGTGGAGTTCCAACTATGGCTACACCTTC CASSLWSSNYGYTF
TRBJ2-5 . TRBV5-4 . 13 TGTGCCAGCAGCTTGGCCAGCCAAGAGACCCAGTACTTC CASSLASQETQYF
TRBJ2-5 . TRBV5-4 . 15 TGTGCCAGCAGCCCTGGTGGCAGGGGAGGGGAGACCCAGTACTTC CASSPGGRGGETQYF
TRBJ2-1 . TRBV7-9 TRBD2 17 TGTGCCAGCAGCCCGGGTTCTAGCGGGAGGCGCTACAATGAGCAGTTCTTC CASSPGSSGRRYNEQFF
TRBJ2-7 . TRBV12-3/TRBV12-4 . 13 TGTGCCAGCAGTTTGAGGGCCTCCTACGAGCAGTACTTC CASSLRASYEQYF
TRBJ2-4 . TRBV6-2/TRBV6-3 . 17 TGTGCCAGCAGTTACTCCAGACCGACACTAGCCAAAAACATTCAGTACTTC CASSYSRPTLAKNIQYF
TRBJ2-1 . TRBV18 TRBD2 16 TGTGCCAGCTCACCCCCTGGGACTAGCGGGCCCAATGAGCAGTTCTTC CASSPPGTSGPNEQFF
TRBJ1-1 . TRBV7-3 . 14 TGTGCCAGCAGCTTAAGTCCGGGGGACACTGAAGCTTTCTTT CASSLSPGDTEAFF
TRBJ1-1 . TRBV29-1 TRBD1 10 TGCAGCTTGGGGAGGGACAGGGTCTTCTTT CSLGRDRVFF
TRBJ2-7 . TRBV5-4 TRBD1 17 TGTGCCAGCAGCCCGCCCCCCCCGGGACAGGGGTCGTACGAGCAGTACTTC CASSPPPPGQGSYEQYF